One sample yielded the 2 T cell receptor beta chains listed below, sequenced in a study of CD8 T cells in Susac syndrome. Roughly 0.5 to 1 ug RNA was reverse transcribed with random hexamers. TCRdb fed the immunoSEQ multiplex PCR reads into MiXCR, producing one record per CDR3 protein. Of 140,000 or so distinct CDR3 sequences in the sample, 85% to 95% are singletons; the top ten hold 0.11%. Sequenced input: CD4+ T cells from PBMCs. Every receptor here comes from a human donor with multiple sclerosis.

The V call is TRBV3-1, the J call TRBJ2-1; 9 nucleotides match TRBD1. Germline V lookup: CDR1 LGHDT, CDR2 YNNKEL (reference sequence). V lost 2 bases and J lost 5; bases outside the gene matches: 10. The CDR3 spans 17 residues. The CDR3 loop is CASSQWATGQGNNEQFF. The DNA for the CDR3 is TGTGCCAGCAGCCAATGGGCAACGGGACAGGGCAACAATGAGCAGTTCTTC.

V is TRBV20-1 and J is TRBJ2-7, with TRBD2 identical over 11 bases. The trim removed 0 bases at V and 10 bases at J, leaving 11 bases unmatched. CDR3 length: 15 residues. CDR1 is DFQATT and CDR2 is SNEGSKA in the germline V gene (reference sequence). CDR3 in DNA: TGCAGTGCTAGAGATTCACTAGCGGGAGATACGGAACAGTACTTC. It is translated as CSARDSLAGDTEQYF.